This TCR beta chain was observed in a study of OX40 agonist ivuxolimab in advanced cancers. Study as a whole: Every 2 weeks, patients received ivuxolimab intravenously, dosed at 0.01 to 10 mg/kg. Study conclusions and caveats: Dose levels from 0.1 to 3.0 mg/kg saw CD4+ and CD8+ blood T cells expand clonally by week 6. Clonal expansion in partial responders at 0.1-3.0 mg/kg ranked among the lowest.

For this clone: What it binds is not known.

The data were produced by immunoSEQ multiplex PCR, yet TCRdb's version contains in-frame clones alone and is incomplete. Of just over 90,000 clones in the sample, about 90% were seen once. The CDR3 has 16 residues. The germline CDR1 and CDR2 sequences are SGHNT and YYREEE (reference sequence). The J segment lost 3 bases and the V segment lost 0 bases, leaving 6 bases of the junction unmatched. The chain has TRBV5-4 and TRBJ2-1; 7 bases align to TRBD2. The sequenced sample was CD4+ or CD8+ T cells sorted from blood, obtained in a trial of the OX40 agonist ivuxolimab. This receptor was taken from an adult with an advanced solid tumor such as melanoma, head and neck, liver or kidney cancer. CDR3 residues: CASSLETGTNYNEQFF. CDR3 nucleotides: TGTGCCAGCAGCTTGGAAACTGGGACTAACTACAATGAGCAGTTCTTC.